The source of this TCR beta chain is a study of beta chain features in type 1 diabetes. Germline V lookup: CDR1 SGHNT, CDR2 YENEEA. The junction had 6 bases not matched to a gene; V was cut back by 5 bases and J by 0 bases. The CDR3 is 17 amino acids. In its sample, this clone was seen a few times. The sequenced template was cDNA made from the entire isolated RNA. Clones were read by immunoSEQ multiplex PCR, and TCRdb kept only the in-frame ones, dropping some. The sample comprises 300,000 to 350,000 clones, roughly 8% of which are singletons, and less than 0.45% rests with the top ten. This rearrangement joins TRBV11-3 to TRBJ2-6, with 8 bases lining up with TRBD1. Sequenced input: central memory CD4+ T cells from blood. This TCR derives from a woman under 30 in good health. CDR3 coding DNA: TGTGCCAGCAGCCCCGGACAGGGTTCCTCTGGGGCCAACGTCCTGACTTTC. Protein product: CASSPGQGSSGANVLTF.